This TCR beta chain originates from a study of cytomegalovirus exposure and HLA in healthy donors. In the study overall: The same platform was used for the roughly 120 validation repertoires as for the 666 first-cohort repertoires, as reported in a later analysis. Study-level results: Reports credit the classifier with highly specific, highly sensitive diagnosis of cytomegalovirus status. TCR beta chains numbering about 160 were designated cytomegalovirus-associated.

TCRdb's table, derived via immunoSEQ multiplex PCR, lists solely in-frame clones and lacks some. The repertoire holds approximately 160,000 clones, with approximately 86% as singletons. As regards this clone: No antigen is known for it.

In germline, CDR1 is MNHNY, CDR2 SVGAGI (reference sequence). Trimming pared 7 bases from V and 5 bases from J, leaving 20 bases between. This CDR3 has 15 residues. Sequencing used PBMCs. The receptor was isolated from a woman younger than 35 in good health and CMV-seronegative. This chain links TRBV6-6 with TRBJ1-2, with a tentative D call TRBD1 (5 bases). The CDR3 loop is CASTIPGGQTYGYTF. The CDR3 bases are TGTGCCAGCACGATTCCGGGGGGTCAGACTTATGGCTACACCTTC.